The 27 T cell receptor beta chains listed next were all sequenced from one sample in a study of OX40 agonist ivuxolimab in advanced cancers. The method was immunoSEQ multiplex PCR; TCRdb's version includes in-frame clones alone and lacks a portion of them. In the table there are some 80,000 clones, approximately 87% of which are singletons. Sequencing used CD4+ or CD8+ T cells sorted from blood, obtained in a trial of the OX40 agonist ivuxolimab. These receptors originate from an adult with an advanced solid tumor such as melanoma, head and neck, liver or kidney cancer.

The CDR3 loop reads CASSPLQGTGQPQHF. CDR3 DNA: TGTGCCAGCAGTCCCCTACAGGGGACAGGACAGCCCCAGCATTTT. This chain uses TRBV27 with TRBJ1-5, with TRBD1 matching over 8 bases. Germline lookup yields CDR1 MNHEY and CDR2 SMNVEV (reference sequence). The CDR3 covers 15 residues. The V and J ends lost 5 bases and 7 bases, in that order; junction bases with no gene match: 10.

In its sample, this clone was seen a few times. CDR3 sequence reads: CASSLMSSGNTIYF. The DNA for the CDR3 is TGTGCCAGCAGCTTAATGAGCTCTGGAAACACCATATATTTT. J is TRBJ1-3 and V is TRBV11-2; no clear D. The CDR3 length is 14 residues. Trimming shortened V by 2 bases and J by 0 bases, and 5 bases separated the two germline ends. Germline CDR1 and CDR2: SGHAT and FQNNGV. Variable domain in full (rest from reference TRBV11-2 and TRBJ1-3): EAGVAQSPRYKIIEKRQSVAFWCNPISGHATLYWYQQILGQGPKLLIQFQNNGVVDDSQLPKDRFSAERLKGVDSTLKIQPAKLEDSAVYLCASSLMSSGNTIYFGEGSWLTVV.

The chain has TRBV7-2 and TRBJ2-2; the D gene is possibly TRBD2 (6 bases). CDR1 is SGHTA and CDR2 is FQGNSA in the germline V gene. The CDR3 is 14 amino acids. Trimming removed 8 bases from V and 5 bases from J, with 15 bases in between. CDR3 bases: TGTGCCAGCCGAGGAGGGAGAGAGACCGGGGAGCTGTTTTTT. Protein sequence: CASRGGRETGELFF. Based on the CDR3 plus reference TRBV7-2 and TRBJ2-2, the full variable domain is GAGVSQSPSNKVTEKGKDVELRCDPISGHTALYWYRQSLGQGLEFLIYFQGNSAPDKSGLPSDRFSAERTGGSVSTLTIQRTQQEDSAVYLCASRGGRETGELFFGEGSRLTVL.

The V call is TRBV7-6, the J call TRBJ2-1; no reliable D call. Germline-derived CDR1 and CDR2 are SGHVS and FNYEAQ. The V end was cut by 8 bases, the J end by 6 bases, with 17 bases between. The CDR3 consists of 14 residues. The CDR3 region has the DNA TGTGCCAGCGGGGTAGGTAGGAGTGGCAATGAGCAGTTCTTC. Translating it yields CASGVGRSGNEQFF.

The chain employs TRBV5-4 and TRBJ2-2; 8 positions match TRBD2. The CDR3 spans 16 residues. In germline, CDR1 is SGHNT, CDR2 YYREEE (reference sequence). The ends lost 4 bases at V and 3 bases at J; junction bases unmatched: 8. CDR3 nucleotides: TGTGCCAGCAGCCGCAGCGGGAGCGGGTACACCGGGGAGCTGTTTTTT. It encodes CASSRSGSGYTGELFF.

The chain recombines TRBV2 with TRBJ2-4; 7 positions agree with TRBD2. CDR3 size: 13 residues. Germline V gene data show CDR1 as SNHLY and CDR2 as FYNNEI. J lost 9 bases, V lost 9 bases, and 11 bases had no gene match. This chain's CDR3 is CASRMGEGAIQYF. In nucleotides, the CDR3 is TGTGCCAGTAGGATGGGGGAGGGTGCCATTCAGTACTTC. The variable domain in full, completed from reference TRBV2 and TRBJ2-4, reads EPEVTQTPSHQVTQMGQEVILRCVPISNHLYFYWYRQILGQKVEFLVSFYNNEISEKSEIFDDQFSVERPDGSNFTLKIRSTKLEDSAMYFCASRMGEGAIQYFGAGTRLSVL.

Comments on this clone: The sample holds other DNA sequences that translate to the same CDR3. The chain links TRBV7-2 to TRBJ2-2; 7 bases fit TRBD2. After removal of 1 base from V and 4 bases from J, the junction contained 0 bases not matched to a gene. The CDR3 contains 14 residues. CDR1 is SGHTA and CDR2 is FQGNSA in the germline V gene. CDR3 sequence (DNA): TGTGCCAGCAGCTTAGGCGGGAGCACCGGGGAGCTGTTTTTT. Translating gives CASSLGGSTGELFF.

The chain is built from TRBV6-1 and TRBJ2-3; D is possibly TRBD2 (6 bases). Germline loops: CDR1 MNHNS, CDR2 SASEGT. The germline V and J ends were trimmed by 1 base and 0 bases, with 8 bases remaining between them. This CDR3 has 15 residues. The DNA of the CDR3 is TGTGCCAGCAGTGAAGTGGGGACTAGCACAGATACGCAGTATTTT. This codes for CASSEVGTSTDTQYF.

V and J are TRBV30 and TRBJ2-7; 8 bases fit TRBD2. There are 14 residues in the CDR3. The V segment lost 0 bases and the J segment 4 bases; nucleotides outside the gene matches: 5. Germline loops: CDR1 GTSNPN, CDR2 SVGIG (reference sequence). The CDR3 DNA reads as TGTGCCTGGAGTGTTCTAGCGGGTGCTTACGAGCAGTACTTC. This sequence encodes CAWSVLAGAYEQYF. Combining the CDR3 with reference TRBV30 and TRBJ2-7 gives the whole variable domain SQTIHQWPATLVQPVGSPLSLECTVEGTSNPNLYWYRQAAGRGLQLLFYSVGIGQISSEVPQNLSASRPQDRQFILSSKKLLLSDSGFYLCAWSVLAGAYEQYFGPGTRLTVT.

This chain links TRBV30 with TRBJ2-7; D ambiguous. V shed 0 bases and J shed 3 bases, with 6 bases lying between them. The CDR3 length is 12 residues. The germline V gene has CDR1 GTSNPN and CDR2 SVGIG (reference sequence). This chain's CDR3 is CAWSVLSYEQYF. CDR3 nucleotide sequence: TGTGCCTGGAGTGTACTAAGCTACGAGCAGTACTTC.

The chain links TRBV13 to TRBJ1-6, with D possibly matching TRBD1 (6 bases). CDR1 is PRHDT, CDR2 FYEKMQ, per germline (reference sequence). The CDR3 spans 17 residues. V lost 6 bases and J 2 bases, leaving 17 bases between the germline ends. The chain's CDR3 is CASRIAWGAAYNSPLHF. As DNA, the CDR3 is TGTGCCAGCAGGATCGCGTGGGGGGCGGCCTATAATTCACCCCTCCACTTT.

This clone has a single count. The chain employs TRBV28 and TRBJ2-1; D is ambiguous. Trimming shortened V by 2 bases and J by 4 bases, and 27 bases separated the two germline ends. Germline values: CDR1 MDHEN, CDR2 SYDVKM. The CDR3 sequence is 20 residues long. CDR3 bases: TGTGCCAGCAGTTTACGTTATGTTCGCGAAGGCCGCCTCGTGTACAATGAGCAGTTCTTC. It translates to CASSLRYVREGRLVYNEQFF.

The CDR3 coding sequence is TGTGCCAGCATTTGGGGGGCAACTAATGAAAAACTGTTTTTT. It is translated as CASIWGATNEKLFF. This chain uses TRBV2 with TRBJ1-4, with D perhaps TRBD1 (5 bases). Trimming cost V 7 bases and J 0 bases, with 9 bases left between them. The CDR3 consists of 14 residues. CDR1 and CDR2 from the germline V gene are SNHLY and FYNNEI.

The chain links TRBV27 to TRBJ1-1; D is unresolved. This CDR3 has 15 amino acids. Looked up from germline, CDR1 is MNHEY and CDR2 is SMNVEV (reference sequence). V dropped 7 bases and J dropped 3 bases, with 18 bases sitting between them. DNA for the CDR3: TGTGCCAGCAAGGTATCGGCCTTGCGGGACACTGAAGCTTTCTTT. It encodes CASKVSALRDTEAFF.

The rearrangement joins TRBV9 to TRBJ2-3; D unclear. Trimming removed 0 bases at V and 0 bases at J, with 5 bases between. Germline V CDR1 and CDR2: SGDLS, YYNGEE. The CDR3 is 14 amino acids. CDR3 loop: CASSVVSSTDTQYF. The CDR3 region has the DNA TGTGCCAGCAGCGTAGTCTCCAGCACAGATACGCAGTATTTT.

The V gene is TRBV14, the J gene TRBJ2-7; D may match TRBD1 or TRBD2 (5 bases each). CDR3 size: 14 residues. Germline values: CDR1 SGHDN, CDR2 FVKESK. Trimming removed 3 bases at V and 1 base at J, with 10 bases between. CDR3 amino acids: CASSQNWGSYEQYF. DNA for the CDR3: TGTGCCAGCAGCCAGAACTGGGGGTCCTACGAGCAGTACTTC.

This rearrangement joins TRBV6-5 to TRBJ2-2; D gene uncertain. Germline lookup yields CDR1 MNHEY and CDR2 SVGAGI. The CDR3 loop spans 14 amino acids. With 4 bases removed from V and 1 base from J, the gap between germline ends came to 7 bases. The CDR3 region has the DNA TGTGCCAGCAGTTCCAAGGGGAACACCGGGGAGCTGTTTTTT. It codes for CASSSKGNTGELFF.

This clone was seen just once. J is TRBJ2-5 and V is TRBV7-2; 13 bases are a match to TRBD2. Germline V CDR1 and CDR2: SGHTA, FQGNSA. V was pared by 0 bases and J by 5 bases, with 6 bases of the junction left unmatched. This CDR3 is built from 17 residues. The CDR3 loop is CASSLAITSGGAETQYF. Written as DNA, the CDR3 is TGTGCCAGCAGCTTAGCGATAACTAGCGGGGGGGCGGAGACCCAGTACTTC.

The chain has TRBV5-8 and TRBJ1-2; a weak D match, TRBD1 (5 bases). The CDR3 consists of 15 residues. V gave up 2 bases and J gave up 5 bases, with 16 bases separating them. Looked up from germline, CDR1 is SGHTS and CDR2 is YDEGEE. The CDR3 is CASSFPSRALYGYTF. DNA of the CDR3: TGTGCCAGCAGCTTCCCCTCCAGGGCGCTGTATGGCTACACCTTC.

CDR3 residues: CASSLGTRPGPYEQYF. CDR3 nucleotide sequence: TGTGCCAGCAGCTTAGGGACCAGGCCGGGACCCTACGAGCAGTACTTC. The V call is TRBV7-6, the J call TRBJ2-7; D tentatively fits TRBD1 or TRBD2 (5 bases each). The CDR3 sequence is 16 residues long. V was pared by 1 base and J by 2 bases, with 15 bases between. CDR1 is SGHVS and CDR2 is FNYEAQ in the germline V gene.

This chain links TRBV2 with TRBJ1-1; unclear D gene. The CDR3 extends over 13 amino acids. Germline CDR1 and CDR2: SNHLY and FYNNEI. Trimming removed 0 bases at V and 7 bases at J, with 9 bases between. CDR3 in amino acids: CASSEARVSEAFF. DNA of the CDR3: TGTGCCAGCAGTGAAGCGCGAGTGAGTGAAGCTTTCTTT.

This chain joins TRBV5-8 and TRBJ1-3, with D hard to call. Germline CDR1 SGHTS, CDR2 YDEGEE. The CDR3 runs to 14 residues. The ends were cut back, 3 bases at V and 4 bases at J, with 11 bases in the middle. The CDR3 DNA is TGTGCCAGCAGCTGGTCAGCGGGAGGAAACACCATATATTTT. It encodes CASSWSAGGNTIYF.

This sequence joins TRBV27 and TRBJ1-1, with 8 bases matching TRBD1. There are 17 residues in the CDR3. Germline V gene sequence: CDR1 MNHEY, CDR2 SMNVEV (reference sequence). J gave up 4 bases and V 10 bases, and 20 bases lay outside the gene matches. CDR3 nucleotides: TGTGCCACCTCAGAATACTCGAGACAGGGGTGGTTCACTGAAGCTTTCTTT. Translation gives CATSEYSRQGWFTEAFF.

The CDR3 reads CASSLGWRAGAREKLFF. The CDR3 bases are TGTGCCAGCAGCTTAGGGTGGCGAGCTGGGGCTAGGGAAAAACTGTTTTTT. The chain recombines TRBV7-2 with TRBJ1-4; TRBD1 might be the D (5 bases). In germline, CDR1 is SGHTA, CDR2 FQGNSA. V lost 1 base and J lost 8, with 20 bases in between. CDR3 length: 17 amino acids.

This clone has a single count. The chain links TRBV7-9 to TRBJ1-1; no reliable D call. The germline gives CDR1 SEHNR, CDR2 FQNEAQ (reference sequence). This CDR3 comprises 15 residues. V lost 5 bases and J 4 bases, leaving 17 bases between the germline ends. CDR3 amino acids: CASSPSTGGGTEAFF. The CDR3 DNA is TGTGCCAGCAGCCCATCGACGGGCGGTGGCACTGAAGCTTTCTTT.

This chain connects TRBV7-6 to TRBJ1-1; the match to TRBD1 covers 11 bases. The germline V gene encodes CDR1 SGHVS and CDR2 FNYEAQ. V lost 7 bases, J lost 4 bases, and 5 bases stayed unmatched. This CDR3 is 14 amino acids long. Written as DNA, the CDR3 is TGTGCCAGCATCCGCGGGACAGGGGGCACTGAAGCTTTCTTT. Its translation: CASIRGTGGTEAFF.

The chain recombines TRBV4-1 with TRBJ2-3; D gene unclear. Deletions cut 4 bases from V and 2 bases from J, with 10 bases between. This CDR3 region has 14 residues. CDR1 is MGHRA, CDR2 YSYEKL, per germline. The CDR3 spells CASSPPLNTDTQYF. Written as DNA, the CDR3 is TGCGCCAGCAGCCCGCCGCTAAACACAGATACGCAGTATTTT.